This T cell receptor beta chain was recovered during a study of T cell changes during pregnancy in multiple sclerosis. After removal of 5 bases from V and 6 bases from J, the junction contained 6 bases not matched to a gene. Germline V gene sequence: CDR1 MNHEY, CDR2 SMNVEV (reference sequence). The CDR3 covers 13 residues. Repertoires were generated with immunoSEQ multiplex PCR, while TCRdb's copy carries only in-frame clones and drops some. The data hold 65,000 to 85,000 clones, with about 91% observed a single time. The chain carries TRBV27 and TRBJ1-2, with 7 bases aligning to TRBD1. Here the sequenced sample was peripheral blood, taken after pregnancy. This TCR was recovered from a female donor with multiple sclerosis, enrolled in a pregnancy study. CDR3 protein: CASSPRQGNGYTF. The DNA of the CDR3 is TGTGCCAGCAGTCCCAGACAGGGAAATGGCTACACCTTC.